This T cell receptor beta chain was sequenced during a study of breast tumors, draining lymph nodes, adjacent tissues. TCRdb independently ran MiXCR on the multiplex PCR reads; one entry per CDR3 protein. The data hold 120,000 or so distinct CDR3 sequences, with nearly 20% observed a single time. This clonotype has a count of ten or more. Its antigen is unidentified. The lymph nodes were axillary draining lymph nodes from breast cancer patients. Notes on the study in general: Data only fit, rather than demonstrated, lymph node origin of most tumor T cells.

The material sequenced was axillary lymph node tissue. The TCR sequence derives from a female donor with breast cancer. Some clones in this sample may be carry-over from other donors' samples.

The chain's CDR3 is CASSVAWGSNYGYTF. The CDR3 DNA reads as TGTGCCAGCAGCGTAGCCTGGGGATCTAACTATGGCTACACCTTC. The chain links TRBV9 to TRBJ1-2; D uncertain. The CDR3 is 15 residues long. The germline CDR1 and CDR2 sequences are SGDLS and YYNGEE. Trimming pared 0 bases from V and 0 bases from J, leaving 9 bases between.